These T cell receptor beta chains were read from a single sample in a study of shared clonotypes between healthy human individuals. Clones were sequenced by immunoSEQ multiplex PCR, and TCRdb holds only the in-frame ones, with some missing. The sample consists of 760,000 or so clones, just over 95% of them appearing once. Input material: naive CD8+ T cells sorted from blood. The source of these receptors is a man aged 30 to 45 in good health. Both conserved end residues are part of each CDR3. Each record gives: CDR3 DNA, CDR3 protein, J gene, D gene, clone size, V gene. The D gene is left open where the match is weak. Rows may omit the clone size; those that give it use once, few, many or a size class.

DNA: TGTGCCAGCAGCCTCTCGGGACAAACCTACGAGCAGTACTTC; CDR3: CASSLSGQTYEQYF; J: TRBJ2-7; D: NA; size: NA; V: TRBV7-9
DNA: TGCAGCGTTGAAGCCCATACTAGTTCTCCCGGGGAGCTGTTTTTT; CDR3: CSVEAHTSSPGELFF; J: TRBJ2-2; D: NA; size: once; V: TRBV29-1
DNA: TGCGCCAGCAGCCAAGATCAAGATAGGGACGTAAAGTACACCGGGGAGCTGTTTTTT; CDR3: CASSQDQDRDVKYTGELFF; J: TRBJ2-2; D: NA; size: NA; V: TRBV4-3
DNA: TGTGCCAGCATGGTCGGAGTGAACACTGAAGCTTTCTTT; CDR3: CASMVGVNTEAFF; J: TRBJ1-1; D: NA; size: NA; V: TRBV25-1
DNA: TGCGCCAGCAGCTTAGGGGCGGGGGACGAGCAGTACTTC; CDR3: CASSLGAGDEQYF; J: TRBJ2-7; D: TRBD2; size: NA; V: TRBV5-1
DNA: TGTGCCAGCAGCGTAGACCCCACGGGGGGCAATGGAAACACCATATATTTT; CDR3: CASSVDPTGGNGNTIYF; J: TRBJ1-3; D: NA; size: NA; V: TRBV9
DNA: TGTGCCAGCAGCGTAGGGACTAGCGGTAGCACAGATACGCAGTATTTT; CDR3: CASSVGTSGSTDTQYF; J: TRBJ2-3; D: TRBD2; size: NA; V: TRBV9
DNA: TGTGCCAGCAGCGGCCGAGGGGAATCTCCCTACGAGCAGTACTTC; CDR3: CASSGRGESPYEQYF; J: TRBJ2-7; D: NA; size: NA; V: TRBV7-9
DNA: TGTGCCAGCAGCTTAATGGCGACAGGGGAGCTGTTTTTT; CDR3: CASSLMATGELFF; J: TRBJ2-2; D: NA; size: NA; V: TRBV7-9
DNA: TGTGCCAGCAGCTTTTTGCTGGGAGATACGCAGTATTTT; CDR3: CASSFLLGDTQYF; J: TRBJ2-3; D: NA; size: NA; V: TRBV7-6
DNA: TGCGCCAGCAGCCGTCCGGCGGGGATGATGAACACTGAAGCTTTCTTT; CDR3: CASSRPAGMMNTEAFF; J: TRBJ1-1; D: NA; size: NA; V: TRBV4-1
DNA: TGCGCCAGCAGCCAAGGACAGACTAACTATGGCTACACCTTC; CDR3: CASSQGQTNYGYTF; J: TRBJ1-2; D: NA; size: NA; V: TRBV4-1
DNA: TGTGCCAGCAGCCGGGTAGATACGCAGTATTTT; CDR3: CASSRVDTQYF; J: TRBJ2-3; D: NA; size: once; V: TRBV9
DNA: TGTGCCAGCAGCTTTGAGGGTCTCTATGGCTACACCTTC; CDR3: CASSFEGLYGYTF; J: TRBJ1-2; D: NA; size: NA; V: TRBV7-2
DNA: TGTGCCAGCAGTCGACTAGCGGCGAGCTCCTACAATGAGCAGTTCTTC; CDR3: CASSRLAASSYNEQFF; J: TRBJ2-1; D: TRBD2; size: NA; V: TRBV28
DNA: TGTGCCAGCCAGGGGATGAACACTGAAGCTTTCTTT; CDR3: CASQGMNTEAFF; J: TRBJ1-1; D: NA; size: NA; V: TRBV7-9
DNA: TGTGCCAGCAGCTTAGTAGGTCGGGGCCCCACCGGGGAGCTGTTTTTT; CDR3: CASSLVGRGPTGELFF; J: TRBJ2-2; D: NA; size: NA; V: TRBV7-9
DNA: TGTGCCAGCACCAATTGGGACACCAGCACAGATACGCAGTATTTT; CDR3: CASTNWDTSTDTQYF; J: TRBJ2-3; D: NA; size: NA; V: TRBV7-9
DNA: TGTGCCAGCAGCCAAACGACACTCGAGCAGTTCTTC; CDR3: CASSQTTLEQFF; J: TRBJ2-1; D: NA; size: NA; V: TRBV27
DNA: TGCGCCAGCAGCATAACAGGTTTCGGCAATCAGCCCCAGCATTTT; CDR3: CASSITGFGNQPQHF; J: TRBJ1-5; D: NA; size: NA; V: TRBV5-1
DNA: TGTGCCAGCAGCTTACTCGGGAGGGTAGATGAGCAGTTCTTC; CDR3: CASSLLGRVDEQFF; J: TRBJ2-1; D: TRBD2; size: NA; V: TRBV7-9
DNA: TGTGCCAGCAGCTCTCGGGGGACAGGCGATGGCTACACCTTC; CDR3: CASSSRGTGDGYTF; J: TRBJ1-2; D: TRBD1; size: NA; V: TRBV7-9
DNA: TGTGCCAGCAGTGAGCCAGGGGGCGGTTTGACGGGTCAGCCCCAGCATTTT; CDR3: CASSEPGGGLTGQPQHF; J: TRBJ1-5; D: TRBD1; size: NA; V: TRBV6-1
DNA: TGTGCCAGCAGCTTAGATGGAGGAAAGCCCCAGCATTTT; CDR3: CASSLDGGKPQHF; J: TRBJ1-5; D: NA; size: NA; V: TRBV7-9
DNA: TGTGCCAGCAGCGTAGGAGGGGATCCAACCTACGAGCAGTACTTC; CDR3: CASSVGGDPTYEQYF; J: TRBJ2-7; D: NA; size: once; V: TRBV9
DNA: TGTGCCAGCAGCTTAGCCACCGGGACTAGCGGGAGCAGGCTGTACTTC; CDR3: CASSLATGTSGSRLYF; J: TRBJ2-7; D: TRBD2; size: NA; V: TRBV11-2